This T cell receptor (beta chain) originates from a study of OX40 agonist ivuxolimab in advanced cancers. Study at large: Dose-escalation patients suffered from hepatocellular carcinoma, melanoma, renal cell or head and neck cancer.

Data came from immunoSEQ multiplex PCR; TCRdb stores just in-frame clones and leaves some out. The profile shows 60,000 to 85,000 clones, roughly 84% of them singletons. CDR1 and CDR2 from the germline V gene are SGHTA and FQGNSA. V was trimmed by 5 bases and J by 4 bases, leaving 15 bases between them. The CDR3 has 14 amino acids. The sequencing used CD4+ or CD8+ T cells sorted from blood, collected in a trial of the OX40 agonist ivuxolimab. This clonotype was obtained from an adult with an advanced solid tumor such as melanoma, head and neck, liver or kidney cancer. The genes are TRBV7-2 and TRBJ2-7; tentatively, D is TRBD1 (5 bases). This CDR3 is CASSPRVLVYEQYF. The CDR3 DNA follows: TGTGCCAGCAGCCCCAGGGTTTTGGTTTACGAGCAGTACTTC. Drawing the rest from reference TRBV7-2 and TRBJ2-7, the complete variable domain is GAGVSQSPSNKVTEKGKDVELRCDPISGHTALYWYRQSLGQGLEFLIYFQGNSAPDKSGLPSDRFSAERTGGSVSTLTIQRTQQEDSAVYLCASSPRVLVYEQYFGPGTRLTVT.